The 4 T cell receptor beta chains given below trace back to one sample, sequenced in a study of blood T cell repertoires in COVID-19. The method was immunoSEQ multiplex PCR; TCRdb's version includes in-frame clones alone and lacks a portion of them. The sample gives 50,000 to 80,000 clones, roughly 86% of which show up once; 5.5% to 8.5% is in the top ten. What was sequenced was peripheral blood. These receptors were obtained from a man aged 50-59 years with active COVID-19.

The chain has TRBV12-3 or TRBV12-4 and TRBJ1-3; D possibly corresponds to TRBD1 (5 bases). The V gene lost 7 bases and the J gene lost 0 bases, with 7 bases spanning the gap. This CDR3 spans 13 amino acids. The CDR3 coding sequence is TGTGCCAGCACCACAGGCTCTGGAAACACCATATATTTT. Protein sequence: CASTTGSGNTIYF.

A note on this clone: This sample also contains other DNA sequences that code for the same CDR3. The V and J genes are TRBV5-4 and TRBJ1-2; weak D call: TRBD1 (5 bases). Trimming stripped 2 bases from V and 4 bases from J, with 6 bases between. The length of the CDR3 is 12 residues. Germline V CDR1 and CDR2: SGHNT, YYREEE (reference sequence). The CDR3 DNA reads TGTGCCAGCAGCTTAGACAGCTATGGCTACACCTTC. Translating gives CASSLDSYGYTF.

V and J are TRBV27 and TRBJ2-2; perhaps TRBD1 as D (6 bases). V was clipped by 5 bases and J by 4 bases, with 14 bases between them. CDR3 size: 15 residues. Germline CDR1 MNHEY, CDR2 SMNVEV (reference sequence). The CDR3 protein is CASSLQGIPTGELFF. For the CDR3, the DNA is TGTGCCAGCAGTCTACAGGGTATCCCCACCGGGGAGCTGTTTTTT.

The chain uses TRBV5-4 and TRBJ2-3; TRBD1 agrees at 7 bases. This CDR3 is built from 15 residues. Losses at the gene ends were 4 bases for V and 2 bases for J; bases not matched to a gene: 7. From germline, CDR1 is SGHNT and CDR2 YYREEE (reference sequence). The CDR3 protein is CASSAGTEFTDTQYF. The CDR3 region has the DNA TGTGCCAGCAGCGCCGGGACAGAGTTCACAGATACGCAGTATTTT.